This T cell receptor (beta chain) was sequenced during a study of CD8+ T cells in alopecia areata (dated by TCRdb to 2017 to 2018). Turning to the overall study: Treated patients were enrolled in an open-label pilot trial of oral tofacitinib at 5 to 10 mg twice daily for moderate-to-severe alopecia areata. Scalp clonality was compared among normal scalp (n=4), patchy alopecia areata scalp (n=8), and alopecia totalis/universalis scalp (n=8). In treated patients, disease severity was measured using the SALT score, which gives the percentage of scalp surface area affected. High-throughput TCRbeta sequencing was used to examine T cell clonal expansion in alopecia areata in both the C3H/HeJ mouse model and human patients. Tofacitinib-treated patients had biopsies at baseline and at 4 and 24 weeks of treatment, with a later scalp biopsy in several patients. RNA was extracted with the PAXgene miRNA kit for fixed scalp, the miRNeasy kit for PBMCs, and the RNeasy kit for mouse skin. Tofacitinib was administered for 6 to 18 months, and 6 months of follow-up off drug were then conducted to assess delayed response and recurrence. Human TCRbeta sequencing covered scalp tissue and sorted CD4+ and CD8+ peripheral blood T cells from patchy and totalis/universalis alopecia areata patients and healthy controls. TCRbeta CDR3 regions were amplified by immunoSEQ multiplex PCR using 35 Vbeta forward and 13 Jbeta reverse primers.

With regard to this clone: No cognate antigen has been identified for it. Within one base of it there is no much larger clone, and no base qualities were kept.

In the paper's terms, the time point label means: roughly 26 weeks on oral tofacitinib. What this sample's treatment or condition label stands for: oral pan-JAK inhibitor, 5-10 mg twice daily. From alopecia areata patients, peripheral blood was collected along with lesional scalp punch biopsies. PBMCs were isolated by density centrifugation and stained for CD3, CD4 and CD8, and CD4+ and CD8+ T cells were sorted on a FACSAria. The investigation overall reported the following: Because the treated cohort was small and had only one nonresponder, larger studies are needed to examine links between baseline CD8+ expansion and response. Scalp TCR repertoire analysis is complicated because resident alphabeta T cells in normal human skin are also sequenced, whereas mouse skin is dominated by gammadelta T cells. Many expanded lesional clones persisted in scalp and blood during tofacitinib treatment, which may partly explain relapse after stopping treatment. Scalp clonality and the number of expanded CD8+ clones among the top 100 scalp clones were significantly decreased by tofacitinib. Higher clonality and more expanded CD8+ clones were observed in lesional scalp than in normal scalp, particularly in alopecia totalis/universalis, a finding suggestive of antigenic drive. Shared TCR sequences between patients were less evident than in mice, which may be partly attributable to HLA diversity in the patient population.

Library preparation was by the immunoSEQ multiplex PCR assay. To provide template for TCR sequencing, every sample had RNA extracted and reverse transcribed into cDNA. SuperScript III was used for first-strand cDNA synthesis, primed with a 2:1 mix of oligo-dT and random hexamers. Amplification bias was assessed with a synthetic immune receptor repertoire, and residual bias was removed computationally. The source study handled its data this way. Raw reads were preprocessed to remove errors, and CDR3 was defined according to IMGT conventions as the region from the conserved cysteine to phenylalanine. Clonality was calculated as 1 minus Shannon entropy normalized by log2 of the number of productive unique TCRs. CD4 or CD8 identity of scalp clones was inferred by cross-referencing scalp TCRbeta sequences with sorted blood CD4 and CD8 repertoires. Entries here come from immuneACCESS through TCRdb and include only in-frame sequences with V and J called. Some clones fail to appear in such tables; in the studies checked, an unresolved V gene covers under half of the shortfall, and the cause of the remainder is unknown. The V and J calls and clone size come from that table; D and trimming were worked out from the DNA. The sample records fewer than 200,000 clones, roughly three fifths of which are singletons. The ten largest clones take up around 12% of the sample.

The germline V gene provides CDR1 MGHRA and CDR2 YSYEKL. Taken from cysteine to phenylalanine, the CDR3 has 15 residues. Solely the CDR3 DNA is kept, with 45 bases framed from the first base. V sheds 3 bases and J sheds 3 bases, leaving 15 bases between their ends. The sequenced sample was CD8+ T cells sorted from blood, obtained at week 24, from a patient treated with tofacitinib. The receptor was derived from a human donor with alopecia areata. The sequence is built from TRBV4-1 and TRBJ2-7; the D segment could be TRBD1, given 8 matching bases. The bases read TGCGCCAGCAGCCAGACGACAGGGGAGGGCTACGAGCAGTACTTC. Translated, this is CASSQTTGEGYEQYF.